The T cell receptor beta chain under discussion was sequenced for a study of T cells in Graves' hyperthyroidism and ophthalmopathy. Background on the study: Peripheral blood was obtained at initial diagnosis, preceding any treatment.

General study results and limits: Ophthalmopathy cases were set apart from stable hyperthyroidism by a 13 V-J model.

This clonotype appeared many times. Its antigen is not identified. Authors of the study amplified TCR beta CDR3 regions from RNA transcripts. Using the HTBI primer set, a first-round RT-PCR was run on the TCR CDR3. TCRdb redid the calling of the multiplex PCR reads with MiXCR, one entry per CDR3 protein. The profile shows 640,000 or so distinct CDR3 sequences, 14% of them singletons. Patients with ophthalmopathy all had a Clinical Activity Score of at least 3, a NOSPECS grade of at least 4 and duration under 3 months. Exclusion followed for patients with uncontrolled infection, other autoimmune disease, pregnancy or lactation. The sequenced sample was blood. The source of this sequence is a young woman with Graves' ophthalmopathy.

Here the CDR3 DNA reads TGCAGTGCTAGAGGCAGGGCGAATCAGCCCCAGCATTTT. Amino acids: CSARGRANQPQHF. V gene TRBV20-1 combines with J gene TRBJ1-5; TRBD1 is a possible D gene (5 bases). Trimming took off 1 base at V and 4 bases at J, with 8 bases between the two ends. This CDR3 spans 13 amino acids. Looked up from germline, CDR1 is DFQATT and CDR2 is SNEGSKA (reference sequence).